Listed below are T cell receptor beta chains from one sample, sequenced in a study of beta chain features in type 1 diabetes. Using immunoSEQ multiplex PCR, the repertoire was profiled, and TCRdb retains in-frame clones only, with some absent. The sample records about 170,000 clones, approximately 8.1% being singletons. The source material was central memory CD4+ T cells from blood. These receptors all stem from a man between 18 and 29 years old with type 1 diabetes. CDR3s include the opening cysteine and the closing phenylalanine or tryptophan. D genes are given only for firm matches. Clone sizes are given selectively: once, few, many, or a class where the clone is expanded.

v_call,d_call,clone_size,cdr3_length,j_call,cdr3_aa,cdr3_nt
TRBV9,TRBD2,once,18,TRBJ2-1,CASSVVGGGAGGPNEQFF,TGTGCCAGCAGCGTAGTTGGGGGGGGAGCGGGAGGGCCCAATGAGCAGTTCTTC
TRBV27,TRBD2,NA,18,TRBJ2-1,CASTKLGDSGRDGNEQFF,TGTGCCAGCACTAAACTGGGGGATAGCGGGAGAGATGGGAATGAGCAGTTCTTC
TRBV7-2,TRBD1,NA,12,TRBJ1-2,CASSLDRGGYTF,TGTGCCAGCAGCTTAGACAGGGGCGGCTACACCTTC
TRBV4-1,TRBD2,few,16,TRBJ2-1,CASSQLGGGARNEQFF,TGCGCCAGCAGCCAATTAGGCGGGGGGGCCCGGAATGAGCAGTTCTTC
TRBV4-2,TRBD1,NA,15,TRBJ1-5,CASSQPGQGNQPQHF,TGTGCCAGCAGCCAACCCGGACAGGGAAATCAGCCCCAGCATTTT
TRBV4-1,NA,few,15,TRBJ2-5,CASSLSWGRGETQYF,TGCGCCAGCAGCCTTTCTTGGGGGCGAGGAGAGACCCAGTACTTC
TRBV19,TRBD2,few,15,TRBJ2-7,CASSRLAGNLYEQYF,TGTGCCAGTAGTAGATTAGCGGGAAATCTCTACGAGCAGTACTTC
TRBV7-8,NA,few,15,TRBJ2-6,CASELGASGANVLTF,TGTGCCAGCGAGCTGGGGGCGTCTGGGGCCAACGTCCTGACTTTC
TRBV29-1,NA,few,13,TRBJ2-5,CSVPTVGAETQYF,TGCAGCGTCCCGACGGTCGGAGCAGAGACCCAGTACTTC
TRBV4-3,NA,few,17,TRBJ1-5,CASSQDWRGISNQPQHF,TGCGCCAGCAGCCAAGATTGGCGGGGCATCAGCAATCAGCCCCAGCATTTT
TRBV5-1,NA,few,12,TRBJ2-5,CASSPSLETQYF,TGCGCCAGCAGCCCTTCCCTAGAGACCCAGTACTTC
TRBV7-2,TRBD1,few,16,TRBJ1-2,CASSLDIRTGMRGYTF,TGTGCCAGCAGCTTAGACATCCGGACAGGGATGAGGGGCTACACCTTC
TRBV7-9,TRBD2,NA,12,TRBJ2-1,CASSDTSGGGFF,TGTGCCAGCAGCGACACTAGCGGGGGGGGTTTCTTC
TRBV7-2,NA,few,13,TRBJ1-5,CASGGTENQPQHF,TGTGCCAGCGGCGGGACGGAGAATCAGCCCCAGCATTTT
TRBV7-9,TRBD2,NA,15,TRBJ2-5,CASSLGLAGAETQYF,TGTGCCAGCAGCTTGGGACTAGCGGGGGCGGAGACCCAGTACTTC
TRBV14,NA,many,17,TRBJ2-3,CASSHSSRQYPTDTQYF,TGTGCCAGCAGCCATAGTTCTCGCCAATACCCCACAGATACGCAGTATTTT
TRBV2,TRBD1,many,16,TRBJ2-3,CASSEAGTGSTDTQYF,TGTGCCAGCAGTGAAGCGGGGACAGGGAGCACAGATACGCAGTATTTT
TRBV30,TRBD2,NA,16,TRBJ2-7,CAWRNGGTMSSYEQYF,TGTGCCTGGAGGAACGGGGGGACTATGAGCTCCTACGAGCAGTACTTC
TRBV15,NA,NA,13,TRBJ2-5,CATSRDRVETQYF,TGTGCCACCAGCAGAGACAGGGTGGAGACCCAGTACTTC
TRBV29-1,TRBD1,few,15,TRBJ1-1,CSVDPYRGRNTEAFF,TGCAGCGTGGACCCTTACAGGGGACGGAACACTGAAGCTTTCTTT
TRBV30,TRBD1,few,12,TRBJ1-1,CAWWTGNTEAFF,TGTGCCTGGTGGACAGGGAACACTGAAGCTTTCTTT
TRBV5-1,TRBD1,few,14,TRBJ2-1,CASSSGQVNNEQFF,TGCGCCAGCAGCTCCGGACAGGTCAACAATGAGCAGTTCTTC
TRBV7-2,TRBD1,few,15,TRBJ2-1,CASSLRDRDGNEQFF,TGTGCCAGCAGCTTGAGGGACAGGGACGGCAATGAGCAGTTCTTC
TRBV5-1,TRBD1,NA,15,TRBJ2-7,CASSGEGQGFYEQYF,TGCGCCAGCAGCGGAGAGGGACAGGGTTTCTACGAGCAGTACTTC
TRBV7-7,NA,NA,17,TRBJ2-5,CASSLGRQAAFQETQYF,TGTGCCAGCAGCTTAGGCCGACAGGCTGCATTCCAAGAGACCCAGTACTTC
TRBV30,NA,NA,13,TRBJ2-6,CAWSVQGSNVLTF,TGTGCCTGGAGTGTACAGGGATCCAACGTCCTGACTTTC
TRBV5-4,TRBD2,few,15,TRBJ2-5,CASSLTSGTQETQYF,TGTGCCAGCAGCTTGACTAGCGGTACTCAAGAGACCCAGTACTTC
TRBV18,NA,NA,14,TRBJ1-5,CASSPEQGEQPQHF,TGTGCCAGCTCACCAGAGCAGGGCGAGCAGCCCCAGCATTTT